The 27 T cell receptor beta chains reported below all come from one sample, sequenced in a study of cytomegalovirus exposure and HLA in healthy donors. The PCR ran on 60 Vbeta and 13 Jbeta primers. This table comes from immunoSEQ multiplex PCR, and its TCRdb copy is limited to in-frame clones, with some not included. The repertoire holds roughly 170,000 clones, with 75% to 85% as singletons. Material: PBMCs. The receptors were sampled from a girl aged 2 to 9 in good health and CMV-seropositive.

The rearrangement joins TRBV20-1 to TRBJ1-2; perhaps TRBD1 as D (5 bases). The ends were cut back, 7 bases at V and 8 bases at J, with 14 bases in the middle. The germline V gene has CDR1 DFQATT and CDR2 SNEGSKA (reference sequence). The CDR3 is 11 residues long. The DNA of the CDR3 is TGCAGTGTAGTTATGGGGGGGGGCTACACCTTC. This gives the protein CSVVMGGGYTF.

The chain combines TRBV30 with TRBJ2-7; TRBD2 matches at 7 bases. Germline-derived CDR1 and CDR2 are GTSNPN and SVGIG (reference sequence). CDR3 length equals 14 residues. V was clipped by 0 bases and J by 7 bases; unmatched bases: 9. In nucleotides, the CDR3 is TGTGCCTGGAGTGTGGGGCGGGCTAGCGGAGAGCAGTACTTC. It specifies CAWSVGRASGEQYF.

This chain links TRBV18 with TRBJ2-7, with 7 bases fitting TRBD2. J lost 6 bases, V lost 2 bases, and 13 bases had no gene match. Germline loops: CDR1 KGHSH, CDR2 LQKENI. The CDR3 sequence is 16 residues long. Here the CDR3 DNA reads TGTGCCAGCTCACCAAGAAAGGGGCGGGAGTCCCGCGAGCAGTACTTC. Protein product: CASSPRKGRESREQYF.

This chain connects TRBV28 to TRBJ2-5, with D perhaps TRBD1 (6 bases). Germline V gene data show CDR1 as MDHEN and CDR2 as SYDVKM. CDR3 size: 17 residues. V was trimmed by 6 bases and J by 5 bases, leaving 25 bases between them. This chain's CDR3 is CASSHTSAGDDWETQYF. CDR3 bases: TGTGCCAGCAGCCACACCTCAGCAGGGGATGATTGGGAGACCCAGTACTTC.

The CDR3 loop is CASRNLIQGYNQPQHF. The CDR3 nucleotides read TGTGCCAGCCGAAACTTAATACAGGGCTACAATCAGCCCCAGCATTTT. The chain combines TRBV6-6 with TRBJ1-5; maybe TRBD1 (6 bases). Germline V lookup: CDR1 MNHNY, CDR2 SVGAGI (reference sequence). The CDR3 covers 16 residues. With 8 bases removed from V and 3 bases from J, the gap between germline ends came to 20 bases.

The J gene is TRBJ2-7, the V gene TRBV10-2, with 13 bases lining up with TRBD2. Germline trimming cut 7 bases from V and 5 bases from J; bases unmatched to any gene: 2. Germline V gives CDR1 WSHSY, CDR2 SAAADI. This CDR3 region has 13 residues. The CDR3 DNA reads TGCGCCAGCACCGGACTAGCGGGAGACGAGCAGTACTTC. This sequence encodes CASTGLAGDEQYF.

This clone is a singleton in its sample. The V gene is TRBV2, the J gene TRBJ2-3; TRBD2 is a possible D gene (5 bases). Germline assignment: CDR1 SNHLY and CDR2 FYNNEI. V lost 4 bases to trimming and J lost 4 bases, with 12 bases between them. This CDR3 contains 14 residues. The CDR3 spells CASSGRGPPDTQYF. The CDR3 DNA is TGTGCCAGCAGTGGAAGAGGGCCACCAGATACGCAGTATTTT. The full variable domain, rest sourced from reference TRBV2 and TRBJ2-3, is EPEVTQTPSHQVTQMGQEVILRCVPISNHLYFYWYRQILGQKVEFLVSFYNNEISEKSEIFDDQFSVERPDGSNFTLKIRSTKLEDSAMYFCASSGRGPPDTQYFGPGTRLTVL.

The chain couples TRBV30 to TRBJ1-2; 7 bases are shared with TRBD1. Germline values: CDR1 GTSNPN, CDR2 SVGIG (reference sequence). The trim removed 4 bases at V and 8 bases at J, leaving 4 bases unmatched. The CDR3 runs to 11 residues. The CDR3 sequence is CAWIEGGGYTF. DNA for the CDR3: TGTGCCTGGATAGAAGGGGGCGGCTACACCTTC.

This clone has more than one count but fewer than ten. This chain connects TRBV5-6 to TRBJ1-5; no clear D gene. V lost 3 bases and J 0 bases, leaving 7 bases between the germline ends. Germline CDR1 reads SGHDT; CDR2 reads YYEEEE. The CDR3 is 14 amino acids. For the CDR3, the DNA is TGTGCCAGCAGCTCCCTACTTAGCAATCAGCCCCAGCATTTT. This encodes CASSSLLSNQPQHF.

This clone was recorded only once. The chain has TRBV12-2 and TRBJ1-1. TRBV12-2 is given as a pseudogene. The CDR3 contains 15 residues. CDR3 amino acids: CASRLGAPRETEAFF. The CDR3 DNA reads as TGTGCAAGTCGCTTAGGGGCACCTCGGGAAACTGAAGCTTTCTTT.

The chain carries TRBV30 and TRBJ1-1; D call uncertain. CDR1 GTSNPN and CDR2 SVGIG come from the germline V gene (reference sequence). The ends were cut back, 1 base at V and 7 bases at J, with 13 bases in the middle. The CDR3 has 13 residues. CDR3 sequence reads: CAWSGIISGEAFF. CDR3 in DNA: TGTGCCTGGAGTGGTATAATTTCCGGTGAAGCTTTCTTT.

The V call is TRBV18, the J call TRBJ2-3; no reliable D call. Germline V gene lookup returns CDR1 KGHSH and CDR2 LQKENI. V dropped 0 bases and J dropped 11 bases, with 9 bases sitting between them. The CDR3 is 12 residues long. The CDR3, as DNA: TGTGCCAGCTCACCACCGGAGATTCTGCAGTATTTT. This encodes CASSPPEILQYF. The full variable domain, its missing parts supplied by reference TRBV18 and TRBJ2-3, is NAGVMQNPRHLVRRRGQEARLRCSPMKGHSHVYWYRQLPEEGLKFMVYLQKENIIDESGMPKERFSAEFPKEGPSILRIQQVVRGDSAAYFCASSPPEILQYFGPGTRLTVL.

CDR3 loop: CASSDFSQMNTEAFF. In DNA, the CDR3 is TGCGCCAGCAGTGACTTCTCACAGATGAACACTGAAGCTTTCTTT. The chain is built from TRBV10-2 and TRBJ1-1; D is unclear. There are 15 residues in the CDR3. Germline V CDR1 and CDR2: WSHSY, SAAADI. V dropped 3 bases and J dropped 0 bases, with 11 bases sitting between them.

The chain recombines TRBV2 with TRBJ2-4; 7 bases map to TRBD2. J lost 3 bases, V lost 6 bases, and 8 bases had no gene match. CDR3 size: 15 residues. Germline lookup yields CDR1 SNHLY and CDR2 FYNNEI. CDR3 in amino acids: CASSDYGLDKNIQYF. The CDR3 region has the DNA TGTGCCAGCAGCGACTATGGACTAGACAAAAACATTCAGTACTTC.

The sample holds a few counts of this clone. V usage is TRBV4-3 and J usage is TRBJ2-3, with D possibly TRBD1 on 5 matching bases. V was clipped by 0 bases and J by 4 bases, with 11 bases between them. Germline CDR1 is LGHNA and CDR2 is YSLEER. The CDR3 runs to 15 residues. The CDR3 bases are TGCGCCAGCAGCCAAGATGTTGGGGCCGCAGATACGCAGTATTTT. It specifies CASSQDVGAADTQYF.

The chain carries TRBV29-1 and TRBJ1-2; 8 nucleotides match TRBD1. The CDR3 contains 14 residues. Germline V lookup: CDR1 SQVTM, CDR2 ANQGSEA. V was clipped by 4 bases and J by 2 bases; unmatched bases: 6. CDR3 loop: CSVAAGTGNYGYTF. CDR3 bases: TGCAGCGTTGCCGCCGGGACAGGCAACTATGGCTACACCTTC.

CDR3 amino acids: CSVAGLASYEQYF. CDR3 sequence (DNA): TGCAGCGTTGCGGGACTAGCCTCCTACGAGCAGTACTTC. The V gene is TRBV29-1, the J gene TRBJ2-7, with 9 bases that match TRBD2. J was trimmed by 0 bases and V by 4 bases; bases with no gene match: 1. The CDR3 extends over 13 amino acids. CDR1 and CDR2 from the germline V gene are SQVTM and ANQGSEA.

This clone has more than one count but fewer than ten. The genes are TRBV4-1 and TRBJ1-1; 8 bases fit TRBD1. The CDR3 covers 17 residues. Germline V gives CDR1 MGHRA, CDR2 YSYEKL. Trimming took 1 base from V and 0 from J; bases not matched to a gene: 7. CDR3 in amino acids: CASSQGDSTGVNTEAFF. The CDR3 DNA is TGCGCCAGCAGCCAAGGGGACTCGACAGGGGTGAACACTGAAGCTTTCTTT.

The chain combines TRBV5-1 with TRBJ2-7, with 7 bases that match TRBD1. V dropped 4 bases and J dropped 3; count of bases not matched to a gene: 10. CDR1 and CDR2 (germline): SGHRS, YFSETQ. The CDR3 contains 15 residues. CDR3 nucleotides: TGCGCCAGCAGCCCGGGGACAGTCCTCTTCTACGAGCAGTACTTC. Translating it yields CASSPGTVLFYEQYF.

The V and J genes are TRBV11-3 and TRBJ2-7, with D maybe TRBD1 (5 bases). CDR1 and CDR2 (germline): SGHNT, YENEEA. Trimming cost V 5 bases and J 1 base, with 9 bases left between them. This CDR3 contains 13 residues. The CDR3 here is CASSTTASYEQYF. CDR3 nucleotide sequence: TGTGCCAGCAGCACGACAGCGTCCTACGAGCAGTACTTC.

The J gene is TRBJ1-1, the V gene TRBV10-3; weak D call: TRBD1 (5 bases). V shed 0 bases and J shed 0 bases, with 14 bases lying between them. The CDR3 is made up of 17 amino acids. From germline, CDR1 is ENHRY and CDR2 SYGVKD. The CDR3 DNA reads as TGTGCCATCAGTGAGTCGAACCTACAGGTCCTGAACACTGAAGCTTTCTTT. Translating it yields CAISESNLQVLNTEAFF.

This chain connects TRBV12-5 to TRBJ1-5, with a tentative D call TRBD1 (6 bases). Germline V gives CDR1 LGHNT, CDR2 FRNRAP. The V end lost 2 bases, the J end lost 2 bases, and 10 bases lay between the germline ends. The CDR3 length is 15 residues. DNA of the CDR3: TGTGCTAGTGGTTTGTCCCAGGGGCGCAATCAGCCCCAGCATTTT. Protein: CASGLSQGRNQPQHF.

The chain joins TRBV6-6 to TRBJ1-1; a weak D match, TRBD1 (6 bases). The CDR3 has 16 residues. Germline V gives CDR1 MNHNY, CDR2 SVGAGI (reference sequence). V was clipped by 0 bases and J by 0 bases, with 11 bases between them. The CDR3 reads CASSYSNGGMNTEAFF. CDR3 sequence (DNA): TGTGCCAGCAGTTACTCGAATGGGGGCATGAACACTGAAGCTTTCTTT.

CDR3 in amino acids: CATSPQGADNEQFF. The CDR3 DNA reads TGTGCCACCAGCCCACAGGGGGCGGACAATGAGCAGTTCTTC. J is TRBJ2-1 and V is TRBV15; TRBD1 agrees at 9 bases. This CDR3 region has 14 residues. Germline CDR1 reads LNHNV; CDR2 reads YYDKDF (reference sequence). Germline trimming cut 5 bases from V and 5 bases from J; bases unmatched to any gene: 4.

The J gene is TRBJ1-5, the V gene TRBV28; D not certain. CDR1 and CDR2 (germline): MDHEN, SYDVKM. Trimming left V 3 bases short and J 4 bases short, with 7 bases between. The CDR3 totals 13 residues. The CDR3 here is CASSLTQNQPQHF. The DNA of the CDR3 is TGTGCCAGCAGTTTGACACAAAATCAGCCCCAGCATTTT.

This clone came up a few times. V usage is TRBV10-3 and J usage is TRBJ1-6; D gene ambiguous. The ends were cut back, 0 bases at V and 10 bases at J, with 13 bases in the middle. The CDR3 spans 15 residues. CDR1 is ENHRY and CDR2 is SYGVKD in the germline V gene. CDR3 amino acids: CAISESLGGGSPLHF. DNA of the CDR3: TGTGCCATCAGTGAGTCACTCGGAGGTGGCTCACCCCTCCACTTT.

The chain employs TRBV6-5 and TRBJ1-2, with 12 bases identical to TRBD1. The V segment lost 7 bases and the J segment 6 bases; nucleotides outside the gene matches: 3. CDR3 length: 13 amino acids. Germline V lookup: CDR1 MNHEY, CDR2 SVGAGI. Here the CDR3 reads CASIRDRGHGYTF. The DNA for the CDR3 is TGTGCCAGCATCAGGGACAGGGGGCATGGCTACACCTTC.